The clone carrying this T cell receptor (beta chain) has a handful of counts. CDR3 length: 11 residues. Germline values: CDR1 SNHLY, CDR2 FYNNEI. The ends were cut back, 6 bases at V and 12 bases at J, with 14 bases in the middle. Authors' processing steps: Amplification with reference gene primers provided the estimates of nucleated cell counts. Assay: immunoSEQ multiplex PCR; the TCRdb copy retains only in-frame clones and omits some. D and trimming come from the DNA, and the V and J calls and clone size come from that table. The sample records over 150,000 clones, approximately 86% being singletons. The sample originates from a study of blood T cell repertoires in COVID-19. Study overall: From T cells, B-cell-depleted T cells, or PBMCs came the material, which was cDNA or gDNA.

The sequenced sample was peripheral blood. The chain recombines TRBV2 with TRBJ1-2; D not certain. The clonotype comes from a man in his thirties or forties with acute or convalescent COVID-19. The CDR3 here is CASSRHHQDTF. The CDR3 DNA sequence: TGTGCCAGCAGCAGACACCATCAAGACACCTTC. Full variable domain (outside the CDR3, taken from reference TRBV2 and TRBJ1-2): EPEVTQTPSHQVTQMGQEVILRCVPISNHLYFYWYRQILGQKVEFLVSFYNNEISEKSEIFDDQFSVERPDGSNFTLKIRSTKLEDSAMYFCASSRHHQDTFGSGTRLTVV.